This T cell receptor beta chain was recorded in a study of blood T cell repertoires in COVID-19. Turning to the study itself: Sample material is recorded as cDNA or gDNA derived from T cells, B-cell-depleted T cells, or PBMCs.

Trimming took off 6 bases at V and 0 bases at J, with 9 bases between the two ends. The CDR3 contains 14 residues. CDR1 is SGHTA and CDR2 is FQGNSA in the germline V gene. Profiling relied on immunoSEQ multiplex PCR, and the TCRdb table lists in-frame clones only, not all of them. The sample consists of fewer than 600,000 clones, more than 75% of them appearing once. This study enrolled people aged about 18 to 90 from about 24 US geographic areas. Categorization into cohorts depended on clinical history that participants reported. The specimen sequenced was PBMCs or T cells enriched from blood (not recorded which). This chain links TRBV7-2 with TRBJ2-1, with a tentative D call TRBD2 (5 bases). The TCR sequence derives from a woman aged 40 to 50 who had recovered from COVID-19. CDR3: CASSSRDSYNEQFF. DNA of the CDR3: TGTGCCAGCAGTTCCCGGGACTCCTACAATGAGCAGTTCTTC.